This TCR beta chain was sequenced during a study of cytomegalovirus exposure and HLA in healthy donors. Study observations and caveats: Cytomegalovirus status was reportedly diagnosed by the classifier with high sensitivity and specificity.

The CDR3 contains 18 residues. The germline V gene has CDR1 SGHTA and CDR2 FQGNSA. Unmatched junction bases numbered 17, after V lost 6 bases and J lost 5 bases. Turning to this clone: No antigen is known for it.

Some clones are missing from TCRdb's copy, which holds only in-frame ones; the method was immunoSEQ multiplex PCR. The sample lists 110,000 to 150,000 clones, 94% occurring once. Sequenced material: PBMCs. The sequence was obtained from a man between 18 and 35 years old in good health and CMV-seropositive. V is TRBV7-2 and J is TRBJ2-2; 8 nucleotides match TRBD2. Here the CDR3 reads CASSYTRRGREETGELFF. In nucleotides, the CDR3 is TGTGCCAGCAGTTATACAAGGCGTGGGCGGGAGGAGACCGGGGAGCTGTTTTTT.